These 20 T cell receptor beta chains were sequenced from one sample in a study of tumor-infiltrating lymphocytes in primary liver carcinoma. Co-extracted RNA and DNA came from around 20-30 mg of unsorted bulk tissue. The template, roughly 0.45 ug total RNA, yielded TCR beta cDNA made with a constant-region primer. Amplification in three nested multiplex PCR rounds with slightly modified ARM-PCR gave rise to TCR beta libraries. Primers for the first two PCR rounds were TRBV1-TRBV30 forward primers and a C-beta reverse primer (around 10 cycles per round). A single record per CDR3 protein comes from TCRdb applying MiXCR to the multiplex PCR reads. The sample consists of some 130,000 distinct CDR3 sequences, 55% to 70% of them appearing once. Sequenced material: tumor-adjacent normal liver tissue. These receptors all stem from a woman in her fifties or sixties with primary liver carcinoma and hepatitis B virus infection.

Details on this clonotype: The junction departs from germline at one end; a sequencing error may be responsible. The DNA for the CDR3 is TGTGCCAGCAGCCCGACGTGGGGTGAGGGTAAAGGCACTGAAGCGTTCTTT. It translates to CASSPTWGEGKGTEAFF. The chain couples TRBV11-2 to TRBJ1-1, with D uncertain. CDR3 length equals 17 residues. Germline V CDR1 and CDR2: SGHAT, FQNNGV.

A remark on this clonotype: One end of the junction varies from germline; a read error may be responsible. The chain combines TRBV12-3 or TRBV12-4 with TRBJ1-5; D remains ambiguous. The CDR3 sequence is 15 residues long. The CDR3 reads CVSSLTWKANQPQHF. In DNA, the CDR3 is TGTGTCAGCAGTCTCACCTGGAAAGCCAATCAGCCCCAGCATTTT.

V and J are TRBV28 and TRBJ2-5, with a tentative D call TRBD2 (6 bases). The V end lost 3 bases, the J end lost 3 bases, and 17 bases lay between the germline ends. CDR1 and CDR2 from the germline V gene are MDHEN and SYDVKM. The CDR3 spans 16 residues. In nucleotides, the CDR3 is TGTGCCAGCAGTTTTTTTGCTAGCGCAAAGAAAGAGACCCAGTACTTC. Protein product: CASSFFASAKKETQYF.

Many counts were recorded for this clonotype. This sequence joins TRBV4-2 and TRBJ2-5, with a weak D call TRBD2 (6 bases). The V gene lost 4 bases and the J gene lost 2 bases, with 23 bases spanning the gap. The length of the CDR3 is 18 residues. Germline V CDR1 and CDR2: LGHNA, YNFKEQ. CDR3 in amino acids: CASSLLSGSRLAQETQYF. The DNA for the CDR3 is TGTGCCAGCAGCCTTTTATCAGGGTCACGGCTAGCGCAAGAGACCCAGTACTTC.

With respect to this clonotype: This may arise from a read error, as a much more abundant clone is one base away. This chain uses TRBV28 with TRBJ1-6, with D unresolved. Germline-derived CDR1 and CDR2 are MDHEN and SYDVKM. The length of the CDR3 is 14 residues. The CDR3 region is CASSLWTPNSPPHF. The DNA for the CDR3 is TGTGCCAGCAGTTTATGGACGCCTAATTCACCCCCCCACTTT.

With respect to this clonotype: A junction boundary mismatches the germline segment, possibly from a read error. In DNA, the CDR3 is TGTACCAGCAAGGGGGGGCGCGGTAGGCAAGACACTGAAGCTTTCTTT. As protein: CTSKGGRGRQDTEAFF. The chain uses TRBV12-3 or TRBV12-4 and TRBJ1-1, with a tentative D call TRBD1 (6 bases). CDR3 length: 16 amino acids.

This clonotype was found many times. CDR3 protein: CASSGSDGRTDTQYF. CDR3 in DNA: TGTGCCAGCAGCGGGTCGGACGGGCGCACAGATACGCAGTATTTT. This chain links TRBV6-1 with TRBJ2-3; D is undetermined. The germline V gene encodes CDR1 MNHNS and CDR2 SASEGT. Trimming removed 6 bases from V and 1 base from J, with 14 bases in between. There are 15 residues in the CDR3.

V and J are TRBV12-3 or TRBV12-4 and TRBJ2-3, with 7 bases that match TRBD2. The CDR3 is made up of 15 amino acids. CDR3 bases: TGTGGCAGTAGTTCTGGGGGACTAACCACGGATACGCAGTATTTT. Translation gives CGSSSGGLTTDTQYF.

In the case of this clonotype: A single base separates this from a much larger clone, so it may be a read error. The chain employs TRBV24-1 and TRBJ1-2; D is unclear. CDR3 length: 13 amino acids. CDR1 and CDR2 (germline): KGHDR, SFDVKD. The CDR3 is CVTSEIGYYGYTF. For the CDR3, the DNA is TGTGTCACCAGTGAAATAGGATACTATGGCTACACCTTC.

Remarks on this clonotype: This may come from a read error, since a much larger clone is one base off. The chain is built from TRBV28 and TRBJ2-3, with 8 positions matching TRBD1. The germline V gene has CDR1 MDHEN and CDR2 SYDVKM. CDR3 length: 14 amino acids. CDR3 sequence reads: CASRDRAGTGTQYF. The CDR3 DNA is TGTGCCAGCAGGGACAGGGCTGGCACAGGTACGCAGTATTTT.

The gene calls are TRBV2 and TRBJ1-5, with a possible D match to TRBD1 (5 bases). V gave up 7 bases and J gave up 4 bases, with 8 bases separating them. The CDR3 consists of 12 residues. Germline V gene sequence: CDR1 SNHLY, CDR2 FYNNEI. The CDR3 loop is CASNRINQPQHF. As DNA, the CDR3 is TGTGCCAGCAACAGGATAAATCAGCCCCAGCATTTT.

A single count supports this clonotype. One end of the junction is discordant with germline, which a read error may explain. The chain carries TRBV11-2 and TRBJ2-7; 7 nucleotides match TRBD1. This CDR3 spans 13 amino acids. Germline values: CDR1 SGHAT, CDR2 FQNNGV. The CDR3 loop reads CASNSGQYYEQYF. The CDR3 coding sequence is TGTGCGAGCAACTCGGGACAGTACTACGAGCAGTACTTC.

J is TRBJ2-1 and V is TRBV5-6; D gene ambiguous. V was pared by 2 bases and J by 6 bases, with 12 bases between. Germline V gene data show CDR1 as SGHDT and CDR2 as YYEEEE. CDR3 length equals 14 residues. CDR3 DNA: TGTGCCAGCAGCTTCCAGAATGGTGCCAATGAGCAGTTCTTC. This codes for CASSFQNGANEQFF.

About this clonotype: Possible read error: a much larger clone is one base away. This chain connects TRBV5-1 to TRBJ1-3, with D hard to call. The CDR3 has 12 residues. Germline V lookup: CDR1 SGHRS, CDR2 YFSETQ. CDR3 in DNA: TGCGCCAGCAGCTTGGAGGGAAACACCACATATTTT. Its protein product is CASSLEGNTTYF.

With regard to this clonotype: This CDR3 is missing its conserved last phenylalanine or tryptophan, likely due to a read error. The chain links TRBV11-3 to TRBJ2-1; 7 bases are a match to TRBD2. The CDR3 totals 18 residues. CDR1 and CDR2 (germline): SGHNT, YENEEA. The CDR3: CASSNHRTRGVSHDEQFL. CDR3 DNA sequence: TGCGCCAGCAGCAACCACAGGACTAGAGGTGTGTCCCACGATGAGCAGTTCTTA.

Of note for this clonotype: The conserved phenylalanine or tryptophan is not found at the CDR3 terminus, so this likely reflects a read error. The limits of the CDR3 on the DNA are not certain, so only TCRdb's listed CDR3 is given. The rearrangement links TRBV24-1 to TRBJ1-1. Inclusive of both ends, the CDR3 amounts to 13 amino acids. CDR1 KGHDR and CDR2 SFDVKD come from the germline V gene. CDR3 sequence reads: CATSDTLNTEASL.

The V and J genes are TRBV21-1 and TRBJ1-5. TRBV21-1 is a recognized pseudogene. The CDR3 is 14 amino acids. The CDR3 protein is CASIEGLRSQPQHF. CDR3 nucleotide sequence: TGTGCCAGCATCGAAGGGTTAAGGAGCCAGCCCCAGCATTTT.

The DNA for the CDR3 is TGTGCCAGTACCTCCGGACAGGGATTATTCCACGAGCAGTACTTC. It encodes CASTSGQGLFHEQYF. The rearrangement joins TRBV11-2 to TRBJ2-7, with 8 bases that match TRBD1. Germline V gene sequence: CDR1 SGHAT, CDR2 FQNNGV. This CDR3 has 15 amino acids. Trimming cost V 9 bases and J 5 bases; bases outside gene matches: 15.

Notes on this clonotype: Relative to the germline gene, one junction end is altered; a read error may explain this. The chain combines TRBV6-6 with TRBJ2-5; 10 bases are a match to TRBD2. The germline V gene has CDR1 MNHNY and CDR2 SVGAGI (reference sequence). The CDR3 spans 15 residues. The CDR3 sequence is CVSSWGTSVQETQYF. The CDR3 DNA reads TGTGTCAGCAGTTGGGGGACTAGCGTACAGGAGACCCAGTACTTC.

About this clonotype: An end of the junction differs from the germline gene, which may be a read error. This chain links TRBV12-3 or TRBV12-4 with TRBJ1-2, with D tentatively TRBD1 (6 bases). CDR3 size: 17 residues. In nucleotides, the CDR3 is TGTGCCAGCAGTTTTAATCAGGCGGGGGCGCTGAACTATCGCTACACCTTC. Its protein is CASSFNQAGALNYRYTF.